The clone carrying this TCR beta chain has more than one count but fewer than ten. The same CDR3 can be traced to other DNA sequences in this sample. Use of 60 Vbeta and 13 Jbeta primers characterized the PCR. Assay used: immunoSEQ multiplex PCR; TCRdb lists only in-frame clones, some missing. The data hold over 95,000 clones, with 76% observed a single time. This entry is derived from a study of cytomegalovirus exposure and HLA in healthy donors. Looked up from germline, CDR1 is LNHDA and CDR2 is SQIVND (reference sequence). CDR3 length: 15 residues. Trimming removed 5 bases from V and 4 bases from J; junction bases left unmatched: 3.

This rearrangement joins TRBV19 to TRBJ1-6, with 9 bases that match TRBD1. The receptor comes from a woman between 35 and 50 years old in good health and CMV-seropositive. The sequencing sample was made of PBMCs. In nucleotides, the CDR3 is TGTGCCAGTAGTCTAGGACAGGGGTATAATTCACCCCTCCACTTT. As protein: CASSLGQGYNSPLHF.